The T cell receptor (beta chain) described here comes from a study of cytomegalovirus exposure and HLA in healthy donors (dated by TCRdb to about 2017). In the study overall: In an earlier analysis of approximately 640 of the donors, around 290 Gb of sequence data and about 110 million unique TCR beta sequences from 180 million or so T cells were reported. An early release covering roughly 580 HLA-typed donors comprised approximately 290 gigabases of sequencing data and tens of millions of unique TCR sequences. The genetic ancestry cluster associated with self-reported Caucasian donors included 81% of the approximately 400 genotyped donors. The study was designed to test whether signatures of past pathogen exposure could be identified by cataloging public T cell receptors. The study used immunosequencing to profile the T cell repertoires of several hundred subjects and linked those repertoires to cytomegalovirus serostatus. In addition to the first cohort of 666 subjects, a separate validation cohort of over 90 different subjects was used. To predict cytomegalovirus infection status, the study combined high-throughput TCR immunosequencing, statistical association of individual TCRs with disease status, and machine learning. In a later analysis, previously published TCR beta repertoires from 666 donors were re-analyzed and high-resolution HLA genotyping was added so that TCR occurrence patterns could be studied. In the later analysis, no new phenotypic data were used to find candidate immune exposures; instead, reliance was placed on TCR beta sequences and their occurrence across donors. An earlier analysis of fewer than 750 of the donors used high-throughput TCR beta sequencing to judge whether each TCR beta V gene segment behaved as functional or pseudogenic. Donor age, sex, ethnicity and CMV serostatus were collected together with the repertoire data. A later genetic analysis used genome-wide SNP genotypes for about 65% of the roughly 700 donors, treating that subset as a discovery cohort. Every repertoire in the discovery cohort had been generated on one and the same sequencing platform. Both class I and class II loci were covered by HLA typing, at four-digit resolution. Typing coverage differed by locus: A, B, C, DRB1 and DQB1 were typed in roughly 620-630 donors, DQA1 in around 500, DPA1 in 606, and DPB1 in about 450. A handful of DR-DQ haplotypes were handled as single units for association and clustering because linkage in the cohort was strong. Across approximately 400 genotyped donors of the cohort, an average of approximately 240,000 unique TCR beta nucleotide sequences per donor were sequenced, and around 19% of those sequences were non-productive.

This clone occurred a few times. What this receptor recognizes is not known. One base away there is no much larger clone; base qualities are not given. The cohort consisted of 666 healthy bone marrow donors. Cohort members were all nominally healthy when sampled, although unrecorded immune exposures were likely present. The donor tested CMV seronegative and was one of the 352 seronegative cohort members. Every donor gave a peripheral blood sample, and the peripheral blood mononuclear cells from that sample were used for TCR beta sequencing. The Qiagen DNeasy Blood Extraction Kit was used to extract genomic DNA from the blood cell samples. There are 15 amino acids in the CDR3, from cysteine to phenylalanine inclusive. Just the 45-base CDR3 DNA is kept, in frame starting at base 1. The germline V end is reduced by 6 bases and the J end by 8 bases; junction bases left unmatched: 9. CDR1 and CDR2 are drawn from the germline V gene: KGHSH, LQKENI.

The library was produced with the immunoSEQ multiplex PCR assay. For the multiplex PCR, a mixture combining 60 forward primers for TCR Vbeta segments and 13 reverse primers for TCR Jbeta segments was used. The CDR3 region of rearranged TCR beta genes was amplified from genomic DNA by a multiplex PCR assay. Amplified TCR beta libraries were sequenced as 87-base-pair reads on the Illumina HiSeq System. On the study's bioinformatics: In a later analysis, tens of millions of unique TCR beta chains were counted across the roughly 610 repertoires, and roughly 11 million of these chains were shared by at least two donors. Raw reads were error-corrected and collapsed into unique sequences by a nearest-neighbor algorithm in which closely related sequences were merged to remove PCR and sequencing errors. CDR3 sequences were aligned to IMGT reference sequences to assign V, D and J gene segments. Each retained sequence needed at least a six-nucleotide match to both a V gene segment and a J gene segment. Rearrangements were called productive when the CDR3 lacked stop codons and stayed in frame with V and J; all others were non-productive. CDR3 was defined according to IMGT convention as the region running from the second conserved V-encoded cysteine to the conserved J-encoded phenylalanine. The earlier analysis of about 620 of the donors excluded sequences that lacked an unambiguous match to a single V gene segment. In an earlier analysis of approximately 550 of the donors, V segments were called functional above 56.7% productive rearrangements and were called segregating when the between-donor standard deviation exceeded 5%. A statistical classification framework was built for diagnosing cytomegalovirus status from the catalog of TCR beta chain sequences. A later analysis assigned V and J genes by comparing TCR nucleotide sequences with IMGT/GENE-DB human TR gene sequences. A later analysis assigned CDR3 sequences and most-parsimonious VDJ recombination scenarios with the TCRdist pipeline. In a later analysis, each TCR beta chain was defined by its CDR3 amino acid sequence together with its V-gene family, and reads lacking a unique V-gene family were excluded. A later analysis removed 550 to 650 highly shared, low-generation-probability nucleotide sequences to deal with suspected cross-contamination and a sequencing artifact. In a later analysis, a clonal expansion index was calculated for each public chain from normalized within-repertoire ranks of inferred template counts. A later analysis computed generation probabilities with a VDJ recombination model fitted to out-of-frame rearrangements, and checked the results against IGoR. Hypergeometric tests were used in a later analysis to score TCR-TCR, TCR-HLA and TCR-CMV co-occurrence, with a repertoire-size bias correction applied to the TCR pairs. A later analysis estimated false discovery rates by permuting HLA or CMV assignments 20 times. In a later analysis, co-occurring TCRs were grouped with DBSCAN, and TCRdist sequence similarity was added when clustering was performed within HLA-allele-positive subsets. Repertoires with fewer than 30,000 or more than 120,000 public chains were left out of co-occurrence clustering, as were about five repertoires with anomalous nucleotide sharing. This immuneACCESS table, as held by TCRdb, lists in-frame sequences with V and J called but not all clones. Of the missing ones, under half trace to an unresolved V gene in checked studies; the others have no known cause. That table supplies the V and J calls and clone size; D and trimming were determined from the DNA. This sample lists roughly 200,000 clones; 85% were detected once. 2% to 2.5% of the sample is in the top ten clones.

Here is what the overall study found, with its caveats: Because some donors lacked HLA typing at each locus, the association tests relied only on the typed subset. In vitro tests confirmed that a few of the cytomegalovirus-associated TCR beta chains recognize cytomegalovirus antigens. In a later analysis, the rate of TCR association differed among HLA loci, with DRB1 alleles having the most associated TCRs and HLA-C alleles having the fewest. In a later analysis, most CMV-associated TCR beta chains were found to appear HLA-restricted, with HLA associations seemingly driven largely by CMV exposure. In a later analysis, about 17,000 TCR beta sequences were associated with specific HLA alleles at a false discovery rate of 0.05. An earlier analysis of around 500 of the donors showed that most TCR beta V segments appeared in productive rearrangements either about 90% or about 30% of the time, which broadly matched IMGT annotations. Immune exposure information for the cohort was limited to CMV serostatus. The classifier was reported to diagnose cytomegalovirus status with high specificity and sensitivity in both the original and validation cohorts. Correlated functional status among segregating V segments might reflect linkage disequilibrium, but an unknown experimental factor could not be ruled out. While some public TCRs were present in many individuals, most TCR sequences turned up only very rarely across donors. A further reported finding was that TCR beta sequences accurately predicted the HLA-A and HLA-B alleles for most subjects in the first cohort. The earlier analysis of a few hundred of the donors excluded roughly 17 rarely observed V segments, including chromosome 9 orphons, because counts were too low. According to a later genetic analysis, donors in an Asian-associated ancestry cluster had fewer N-insertions in productive TCRs than the approximately 630-donor mean. A later analysis found that HLA-associated TCR beta chains were more clonally expanded and had lower generation probabilities than equally common non-associated chains. The 87-base-pair reads could not distinguish some IMGT-functional V segments, including TRBV6-2 and TRBV6-3, so those segments were excluded. When HLA alleles, especially DR and DQ, strongly co-occurred, attributing TCR associations to individual alleles was difficult. A later analysis reported that several top co-occurrence clusters appeared linked to parvovirus B19, influenza, CMV and Epstein-Barr virus. It was suggested by the authors that the approach could potentially be generalized to other disease states and immunological phenotypes. In a later genetic analysis, a missense DCLRE1C variant was associated with V-gene and J-gene trimming of TCR beta chains, and the association was replicated in an independent cohort. The study gave a list of some 150 TCR beta chains associated with cytomegalovirus. A cluster of highly shared sequence variants was judged likely to be a technical artifact of the sequencing pipeline. Sequencing depth was assumed to be roughly uniform across donors in the presence/absence analyses, though that assumption may not hold. In this cohort, only TCR beta chains were sequenced, and detectable features were limited by the absence of alpha or paired-chain data.

The sample comprised PBMCs. The clonotype originates from a woman aged 45-60 years in good health and CMV-seronegative. The rearranged segments are TRBV18 and TRBJ2-3; TRBD1 agrees with 12 junctional bases. CDR3 region: CASSPGQGARGTQYF. The sequenced DNA: TGTGCCAGCTCGCCGGGACAGGGGGCAAGAGGTACGCAGTATTTT. The reference TRBV18 and TRBJ2-3 proteins fill in what lies around the CDR3, so the full variable domain reads NAGVMQNPRHLVRRRGQEARLRCSPMKGHSHVYWYRQLPEEGLKFMVYLQKENIIDESGMPKERFSAEFPKEGPSILRIQQVVRGDSAAYFCASSPGQGARGTQYFGPGTRLTVL.